The 17 T cell receptor beta chains below come from one sample, sequenced in a study of response to subunit inactivated influenza vaccine. TCRdb re-derived calls from the RT-PCR reads in MiXCR, one entry per CDR3 protein. Of about half a million distinct CDR3 sequences listed, less than 30% were seen once; the top ten hold about 1.9%. The sequences come from CD4+ T cells sorted from PBMCs, collected more than 4 days after vaccination. Receptor source: a man between 50 and 59 years old who received an inactivated influenza vaccine.

The chain recombines TRBV29-1 with TRBJ2-1, with 11 bases fitting TRBD1. This CDR3 is built from 14 residues. The V and J ends lost 8 bases and 9 bases, in that order; junction bases with no gene match: 12. Per the germline V gene, CDR1 is SQVTM and CDR2 is ANQGSEA. The DNA for the CDR3 is TGCAGCACTGGACAGGGGGCGCGAGTAGGTGAGCAGTTCTTC. Translating gives CSTGQGARVGEQFF.

This clonotype was found a few times. V and J are TRBV7-2 and TRBJ2-2; 7 nucleotides align to TRBD1. From germline, CDR1 is SGHTA and CDR2 FQGNSA. The CDR3 sequence is 15 residues long. After removal of 5 bases from V and 4 bases from J, the junction contained 7 bases not matched to a gene. The DNA for the CDR3 is TGTGCCAGCAGCGCAGACAGGGTCGGCACCGGGGAGCTGTTTTTT. Protein: CASSADRVGTGELFF.

The genes are TRBV20-1 and TRBJ2-1; TRBD2 aligns across 11 bases. CDR1 is DFQATT, CDR2 SNEGSKA, per germline (reference sequence). The CDR3 extends over 14 amino acids. V lost 2 bases, J lost 6 bases, and 3 bases stayed unmatched. CDR3 loop: CSARPGTSGNEQFF. The CDR3 DNA is TGCAGTGCTAGACCCGGGACTAGCGGCAATGAGCAGTTCTTC.

The rearrangement uses TRBV6-1 and TRBJ2-7, with TRBD1 identical over 8 bases. The CDR3 spans 14 residues. Germline CDR1 is MNHNS and CDR2 is SASEGT. V lost 6 bases to trimming and J lost 5 bases; unmatched junction nucleotides: 9. For the CDR3, the DNA is TGTGCCAGCAGGAACGTGCAGGGGGCTGACGAGCAGTACTTC. Residues: CASRNVQGADEQYF.

The sample holds a few counts of this clonotype. The chain carries TRBV18 and TRBJ2-2, with 12 bases that match TRBD1. V shed 3 bases, J shed 0 bases, and the junction held 2 bases outside the gene matches. Per the germline V gene, CDR1 is KGHSH and CDR2 is LQKENI. The CDR3 is 17 amino acids. DNA of the CDR3: TGTGCCAGCTCACCTGGGACAGGGGGCCCGAACACCGGGGAGCTGTTTTTT. Its protein product is CASSPGTGGPNTGELFF.

The gene calls are TRBV6-5 and TRBJ1-3, with D maybe TRBD1 (6 bases). CDR3 length: 15 amino acids. V was clipped by 2 bases and J by 5 bases, with 13 bases between them. The germline V gene has CDR1 MNHEY and CDR2 SVGAGI. CDR3 in amino acids: CASSYQQGQRNTIYF. The CDR3 DNA reads as TGTGCCAGCAGTTACCAACAGGGCCAGAGAAACACCATATATTTT.

This clonotype was seen a few times. The J gene is TRBJ2-2, the V gene TRBV10-1, with D tentatively TRBD1 (6 bases). CDR1 is WNHNN and CDR2 is SYGVQD in the germline V gene (reference sequence). The length of the CDR3 is 15 residues. V lost 2 bases to trimming and J lost 4 bases, with 11 bases between them. CDR3 sequence reads: CASSENGQSTGELFF. CDR3 bases: TGCGCCAGCAGTGAGAATGGACAGAGCACCGGGGAGCTGTTTTTT.

This clonotype was seen ten or more times. The J gene is TRBJ2-7, the V gene TRBV28; possibly TRBD2 for D (7 bases). V gave up 5 bases and J gave up 4 bases, with 21 bases separating them. This CDR3 comprises 16 residues. Germline lookup yields CDR1 MDHEN and CDR2 SYDVKM. The CDR3 region has the DNA TGTGCCAGCAGTCCCCGAGGGGGGGCATGGGTGTACGAGCAGTACTTC. Protein: CASSPRGGAWVYEQYF.

This clonotype came up a few times. The chain links TRBV30 to TRBJ1-3, with 8 positions matching TRBD1. Germline CDR1 GTSNPN, CDR2 SVGIG (reference sequence). Losses at the gene ends were 4 bases for V and 0 bases for J; bases not matched to a gene: 8. The CDR3 is made up of 16 amino acids. CDR3 bases: TGTGCCTGGACAGGGGGCCGCACATACTCTGGAAACACCATATATTTT. This gives the protein CAWTGGRTYSGNTIYF.

This clonotype was seen only a few times. This chain joins TRBV6-2 or TRBV6-3 and TRBJ2-5; TRBD2 agrees at 14 bases. The germline gives CDR1 MNHEY, CDR2 SVGEGT. Trimming took 6 bases from V and 2 from J; bases not matched to a gene: 8. The CDR3 length is 17 residues. DNA for the CDR3: TGTGCCAGCAGATGGAGACTAGCGGGGGGGGCACAAGAGACCCAGTACTTC. Residues: CASRWRLAGGAQETQYF.

CDR3 region: CASSLLGGGTPQQYF. Here the CDR3 DNA reads TGTGCCAGCAGTTTGTTAGGCGGGGGGACTCCTCAGCAGTACTTC. V gene TRBV12-3 or TRBV12-4 combines with J gene TRBJ2-7; 8 nucleotides line up with TRBD2. Losses at the gene ends were 3 bases for V and 8 bases for J; bases not matched to a gene: 12. This CDR3 is 15 amino acids long.

This clonotype has just one count. The chain has TRBV9 and TRBJ2-5; TRBD2 agrees at 9 bases. Per the germline V gene, CDR1 is SGDLS and CDR2 is YYNGEE. The CDR3 is made up of 14 amino acids. Trimming took 6 bases from V and 5 from J; bases not matched to a gene: 8. CDR3 coding DNA: TGTGCCAGCAATAATGCGGGAGGGCCGGAGACCCAGTACTTC. Its protein product is CASNNAGGPETQYF.

The gene calls are TRBV20-1 and TRBJ2-5, with 9 bases identical to TRBD1. With 2 bases clipped from V and 5 bases from J, the junction kept 6 bases outside the gene matches. The CDR3 has 14 amino acids. Germline V gives CDR1 DFQATT, CDR2 SNEGSKA (reference sequence). In DNA form, the CDR3 reads TGCAGTGCTAGAAGAGGACAGGGGACCGAGACCCAGTACTTC. It codes for CSARRGQGTETQYF.

This clonotype showed up just a few times. The chain is built from TRBV20-1 and TRBJ1-2; no firm D call. CDR1 and CDR2 from the germline V gene are DFQATT and SNEGSKA (reference sequence). The V gene lost 3 bases and the J gene lost 4 bases, with 12 bases spanning the gap. The CDR3 runs 13 residues. The CDR3 sequence is CSASTGRAYGYTF. The DNA for the CDR3 is TGCAGTGCTAGCACCGGGCGGGCCTATGGCTACACCTTC.

The chain combines TRBV28 with TRBJ2-4, with a possible D match to TRBD2 (5 bases). V was clipped by 2 bases and J by 0 bases, with 11 bases between them. Germline V gene sequence: CDR1 MDHEN, CDR2 SYDVKM. The CDR3 sequence is 16 residues long. The CDR3 DNA sequence: TGTGCCAGCAGTTTAAATAGGGAGCTAGCCAAAAACATTCAGTACTTC. Translated: CASSLNRELAKNIQYF.

As concerns this clonotype: The junction departs from the called germline gene at one end, perhaps through a read error. The chain combines TRBV20-1 with TRBJ2-1, with D possibly being TRBD2 (5 bases). Germline V gene sequence: CDR1 DFQATT, CDR2 SNEGSKA (reference sequence). This CDR3 region has 16 residues. CDR3 amino acids: CSARDQWRCSFNEQFF. CDR3 DNA: TGCAGTGCTAGAGATCAATGGAGGTGCTCCTTCAATGAGCAGTTCTTC.

This clonotype was detected only a few times. The chain couples TRBV10-3 to TRBJ2-1; either TRBD1 or TRBD2 may supply D (5 bases each). V was trimmed by 6 bases and J by 10 bases, leaving 16 bases between them. Germline values: CDR1 ENHRY, CDR2 SYGVKD. This CDR3 spans 13 amino acids. The DNA of the CDR3 is TGTGCCATCAGGAGGGGAGTAGCACGCGAGCAGTTCTTC. It specifies CAIRRGVAREQFF.